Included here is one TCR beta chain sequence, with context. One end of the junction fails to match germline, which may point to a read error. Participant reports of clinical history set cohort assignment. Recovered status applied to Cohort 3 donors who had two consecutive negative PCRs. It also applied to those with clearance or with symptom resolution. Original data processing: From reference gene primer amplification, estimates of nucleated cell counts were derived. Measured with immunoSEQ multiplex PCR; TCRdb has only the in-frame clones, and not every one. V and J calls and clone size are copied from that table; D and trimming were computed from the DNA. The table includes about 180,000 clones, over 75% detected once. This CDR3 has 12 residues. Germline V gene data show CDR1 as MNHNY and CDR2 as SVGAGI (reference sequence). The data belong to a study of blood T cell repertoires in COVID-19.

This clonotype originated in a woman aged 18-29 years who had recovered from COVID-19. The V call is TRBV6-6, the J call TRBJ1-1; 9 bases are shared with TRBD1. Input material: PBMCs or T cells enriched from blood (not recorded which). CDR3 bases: TGTGCCAGCACCTTAATCCGGGACAGGGCCCGCTTT. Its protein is CASTLIRDRARF.